These T cell receptor beta chains were read from a single sample in a study of post-analysis software for immune sequencing data. TCRdb fed the PCR reads into MiXCR, producing one record per CDR3 protein. This table holds about 160,000 distinct CDR3 sequences, around 34% found once. The sequences come from blood, collected after autologous hematopoietic stem cell transplantation. The receptors stem from a girl aged 5-17 years with multiple sclerosis. The CDR3 runs from the conserved cysteine through the conserved F or W. D genes are given only for firm matches. Expanded clones are given a class, and other clones once, few, many or no size at all.

v_call: TRBV3-1
d_call: TRBD1
clone_size: few
j_call: TRBJ2-7
cdr3_aa: CASSPRGCLFSLFGTGCSEQYF
cdr3_nt: TGTGCCAGCAGCCCTCGGGGATGTTTATTCTCCCTTTTCGGGACAGGGTGCAGCGAGCAGTACTTC

v_call: TRBV4-3
d_call: -
clone_size: -
j_call: TRBJ2-7
cdr3_aa: CASNQETDFSYEQYF
cdr3_nt: TGCGCCAGCAACCAAGAGACGGACTTTTCCTACGAGCAGTACTTC

v_call: TRBV29-1
d_call: -
clone_size: -
j_call: TRBJ1-2
cdr3_aa: CSVEPAKRDGYTF
cdr3_nt: TGCAGCGTTGAGCCAGCAAAGAGGGATGGCTACACCTTC

v_call: TRBV7-3
d_call: -
clone_size: -
j_call: TRBJ2-1
cdr3_aa: CASSLTGGSAYNEQFF
cdr3_nt: TGTGCCAGCAGCTTAACTGGCGGGTCGGCCTACAATGAGCAGTTCTTC

v_call: TRBV15
d_call: -
clone_size: -
j_call: TRBJ2-3
cdr3_aa: CATSRGGGSTPYF
cdr3_nt: TGTGCCACCAGCAGAGGCGGCGGGTCAACCCCGTATTTT

v_call: TRBV30
d_call: TRBD2
clone_size: few
j_call: TRBJ2-1
cdr3_aa: CAWSVGLAGALGQFF
cdr3_nt: TGTGCCTGGAGTGTCGGTCTAGCGGGGGCACTAGGGCAGTTCTTC

v_call: TRBV5-1
d_call: -
clone_size: -
j_call: TRBJ1-1
cdr3_aa: CVSSLGQEKNTEAFF
cdr3_nt: TGCGTCAGCAGCTTGGGGCAGGAAAAGAACACTGAAGCTTTCTTT

v_call: TRBV20-1
d_call: TRBD1
clone_size: few
j_call: TRBJ1-5
cdr3_aa: CSAGPTGGGQPQHF
cdr3_nt: TGCAGTGCGGGACCTACAGGGGGCGGTCAGCCCCAGCATTTT

v_call: TRBV6-1
d_call: -
clone_size: few
j_call: TRBJ1-2
cdr3_aa: CASSTAYGYTF
cdr3_nt: TGTGCCAGCAGTACAGCCTATGGCTACACCTTC

v_call: TRBV20-1
d_call: -
clone_size: few
j_call: TRBJ2-6
cdr3_aa: CSAPGGANVLTF
cdr3_nt: TGCAGTGCTCCGGGCGGGGCCAACGTCCTGACTTTC

v_call: TRBV9
d_call: -
clone_size: -
j_call: TRBJ1-2
cdr3_aa: CASSVGAGTGYGCTF
cdr3_nt: -

v_call: TRBV5-1
d_call: TRBD1
clone_size: few
j_call: TRBJ1-2
cdr3_aa: CASSLQGGYGYTF
cdr3_nt: TGCGCCAGCAGCTTGCAGGGGGGTTATGGCTACACCTTC

v_call: TRBV29-1
d_call: -
clone_size: few
j_call: TRBJ1-1
cdr3_aa: CSVVQGLNTEAFF
cdr3_nt: TGCAGCGTTGTCCAGGGGCTGAACACTGAAGCTTTCTTT

v_call: TRBV28
d_call: -
clone_size: -
j_call: TRBJ1-2
cdr3_aa: CASRSSTFNYGYTF
cdr3_nt: TGTGCTAGCAGGTCCTCGACATTTAACTATGGCTATACCTTC

v_call: TRBV7-2
d_call: -
clone_size: few
j_call: TRBJ1-5
cdr3_aa: CASSPNRDQPQHF
cdr3_nt: TGTGCCAGCAGCCCGAACAGGGATCAGCCCCAGCATTTT

v_call: TRBV5-6
d_call: -
clone_size: once
j_call: TRBJ2-7
cdr3_aa: CASTRTNYEQYF
cdr3_nt: TGTGCCAGCACCAGGACCAACTACGAGCAGTACTTC

v_call: TRBV28
d_call: TRBD1
clone_size: -
j_call: TRBJ2-7
cdr3_aa: CASKHDRGRGSYEQYF
cdr3_nt: TGTGCCAGCAAGCACGACAGGGGGCGCGGGAGCTACGAGCAGTACTTC

v_call: TRBV10-2
d_call: -
clone_size: -
j_call: TRBJ1-2
cdr3_aa: CASRPNQAPLGDYGYTF
cdr3_nt: TGCGCCAGCAGGCCGAACCAGGCCCCCTTGGGAGACTATGGCTACACCTTC

v_call: TRBV6-2/TRBV6-3
d_call: -
clone_size: many
j_call: TRBJ1-5
cdr3_aa: CASSHRAGSIGGNQPQHF
cdr3_nt: TGTGCCAGCAGTCACCGGGCGGGTTCCATCGGAGGCAATCAGCCCCAGCATTTT

v_call: TRBV11-2
d_call: TRBD2
clone_size: -
j_call: TRBJ2-7
cdr3_aa: CASERPASGRGEQYF
cdr3_nt: TGTGCCAGCGAGAGGCCAGCTAGCGGGAGAGGCGAGCAGTACTTC

v_call: TRBV30
d_call: -
clone_size: -
j_call: TRBJ2-1
cdr3_aa: CAWRGSTYNEQFF
cdr3_nt: TGTGCCTGGAGGGGATCAACCTACAATGAGCAGTTCTTC

v_call: TRBV5-1
d_call: TRBD2
clone_size: -
j_call: TRBJ2-3
cdr3_aa: CASSSLRAGEVTDTQYF
cdr3_nt: TGCGCCAGCAGCTCTCTTAGAGCGGGAGAGGTCACAGATACGCAGTATTTT

v_call: TRBV7-8
d_call: TRBD2
clone_size: few
j_call: TRBJ2-3
cdr3_aa: CASSLEPSGASSTDTQYF
cdr3_nt: TGTGCCAGCAGCTTAGAGCCTAGCGGGGCTTCTAGCACAGATACGCAGTATTTT

v_call: TRBV7-2
d_call: -
clone_size: -
j_call: TRBJ1-2
cdr3_aa: CASSLDTSGIYGYTF
cdr3_nt: TGTGCCAGCAGCTTAGATACGTCAGGGATATATGGCTACACCTTC

v_call: TRBV12-3/TRBV12-4
d_call: -
clone_size: -
j_call: TRBJ1-2
cdr3_aa: CASALLDSSLGGYTF
cdr3_nt: TGTGCCAGCGCCCTCCTGGACAGTTCTTTAGGGGGCTACACCTTC

v_call: TRBV7-2
d_call: -
clone_size: -
j_call: TRBJ1-4
cdr3_aa: CASSLEAGDWKKLFF
cdr3_nt: TGTGCCAGCAGCTTAGAGGCAGGGGATTGGAAAAAACTGTTTTTT

v_call: TRBV7-2
d_call: TRBD1
clone_size: -
j_call: TRBJ2-5
cdr3_aa: CASSSVAGGQETRYF
cdr3_nt: TGTGCCAGCAGCTCCGTCGCAGGGGGTCAAGAGACCCGGTACTTC

v_call: TRBV7-2
d_call: -
clone_size: -
j_call: TRBJ2-5
cdr3_aa: CASSGRLARLERETQYF
cdr3_nt: TGTGCCAGCAGCGGTAGGTTGGCCCGCCTGGAGAGAGAGACCCAGTACTTC

v_call: TRBV7-9
d_call: -
clone_size: -
j_call: TRBJ2-7
cdr3_aa: CSSSLGDGYEQYF
cdr3_nt: TGTTCCAGCAGCTTAGGAGATGGCTACGAGCAGTACTTC

v_call: TRBV25-1
d_call: TRBD2
clone_size: once
j_call: TRBJ2-3
cdr3_aa: CASRSGTSGTSSTDTQYF
cdr3_nt: TGTGCCAGCAGGTCCGGGACTAGCGGAACCTCTAGCACAGATACGCAGTATTTT

v_call: TRBV5-1
d_call: TRBD2
clone_size: -
j_call: TRBJ2-7
cdr3_aa: CASNLVAGRKTYEQYF
cdr3_nt: TGCGCCAGCAACCTGGTAGCGGGGCGGAAGACCTACGAGCAGTACTTC

v_call: TRBV20-1
d_call: -
clone_size: few
j_call: TRBJ2-1
cdr3_aa: CSASETGLGEQFF
cdr3_nt: TGCAGTGCTAGCGAGACTGGCCTCGGTGAGCAGTTCTTC

v_call: TRBV7-2
d_call: -
clone_size: -
j_call: TRBJ2-7
cdr3_aa: CASSPGVLPYEQYF
cdr3_nt: TGTGCCAGCAGTCCGGGAGTTCTCCCCTACGAGCAGTACTTC

v_call: TRBV5-6
d_call: -
clone_size: few
j_call: TRBJ2-1
cdr3_aa: CASSLDPGRGIFDEQFF
cdr3_nt: TGTGCCAGCAGCTTGGATCCCGGGCGGGGTATATTCGATGAGCAGTTCTTC

v_call: TRBV6-2/TRBV6-3
d_call: TRBD2
clone_size: few
j_call: TRBJ2-2
cdr3_aa: CASSYPRLAQHTGELFF
cdr3_nt: TGTGCCAGCAGTTATCCCCGACTAGCGCAACACACCGGGGAGCTGTTTTTT

v_call: TRBV12-3/TRBV12-4
d_call: -
clone_size: -
j_call: TRBJ2-5
cdr3_aa: CASSVSGAPQETQYF
cdr3_nt: TGTGCCAGCAGTGTGAGTGGGGCTCCACAAGAGACCCAGTACTTC

v_call: TRBV3-1
d_call: -
clone_size: -
j_call: TRBJ2-3
cdr3_aa: CASSTRETGTDTQYF
cdr3_nt: TGTGCCAGCAGCACCCGGGAGACGGGCACAGATACGCAGTATTTT

v_call: TRBV7-9
d_call: TRBD2
clone_size: -
j_call: TRBJ2-7
cdr3_aa: CASRSPGSGSYEQYF
cdr3_nt: TGTGCCAGCAGGTCCCCCGGTAGCGGGAGTTACGAGCAGTACTTC

v_call: TRBV6-5
d_call: TRBD1
clone_size: many
j_call: TRBJ2-4
cdr3_aa: CASSFGQENIQYF
cdr3_nt: TGTGCCAGCAGTTTTGGACAGGAAAACATTCAGTACTTC

v_call: TRBV20-1
d_call: TRBD1
clone_size: -
j_call: TRBJ1-5
cdr3_aa: CSASPTGGADQPQHF
cdr3_nt: TGCAGTGCTAGCCCCACAGGGGGCGCGGATCAGCCCCAGCATTTT

v_call: TRBV28
d_call: -
clone_size: -
j_call: TRBJ2-1
cdr3_aa: CASSRYSGDSYNEQFF
cdr3_nt: TGTGCCAGCAGTCGCTACAGTGGAGACTCCTACAATGAGCAGTTCTTC

v_call: TRBV24-1
d_call: TRBD2
clone_size: -
j_call: TRBJ2-2
cdr3_aa: CATSDLTSGSHTGELFF
cdr3_nt: TGTGCCACCAGTGACCTGACTAGCGGCTCACACACCGGGGAGCTGTTTTTT

v_call: TRBV6-2/TRBV6-3
d_call: -
clone_size: -
j_call: TRBJ2-1
cdr3_aa: CASSNRGQKQFF
cdr3_nt: TGTGCCAGCAGTAACCGAGGCCAAAAGCAGTTCTTC

v_call: TRBV28
d_call: -
clone_size: -
j_call: TRBJ1-5
cdr3_aa: CASSNTGSNQPQHF
cdr3_nt: TGTGCCAGCAGTAATACAGGGAGCAATCAGCCCCAGCATTTT

v_call: TRBV29-1
d_call: -
clone_size: -
j_call: TRBJ2-5
cdr3_aa: CSAYDSQETQYF
cdr3_nt: TGCAGCGCCTATGACAGCCAAGAGACCCAGTACTTC

v_call: TRBV21-1
d_call: -
clone_size: -
j_call: TRBJ2-1
cdr3_aa: CASTTPGRGWDEQFF
cdr3_nt: TGTGCCAGCACCACTCCGGGTAGGGGGTGGGATGAGCAGTTCTTC

v_call: TRBV6-2/TRBV6-3
d_call: -
clone_size: few
j_call: TRBJ1-2
cdr3_aa: CASGDTGTIPRDGYTF
cdr3_nt: TGTGCCAGCGGGGATACCGGGACCATACCACGAGATGGCTACACCTTC

v_call: TRBV3-1
d_call: -
clone_size: -
j_call: TRBJ2-1
cdr3_aa: CASSPKSRGYPPRFF
cdr3_nt: TGTGCCAGCAGCCCTAAGTCCAGGGGATACCCCCCACGGTTCTTC

v_call: TRBV18
d_call: -
clone_size: -
j_call: TRBJ2-1
cdr3_aa: CASSPSPRSPSEQFF
cdr3_nt: TGTGCCAGCTCACCAAGCCCCCGATCCCCCAGTGAGCAGTTCTTC

v_call: TRBV15
d_call: -
clone_size: -
j_call: TRBJ2-1
cdr3_aa: CATKTAYSYNEQFF
cdr3_nt: TGTGCCACCAAAACAGCATACTCCTACAATGAGCAGTTCTTC

v_call: TRBV20-1
d_call: TRBD1
clone_size: -
j_call: TRBJ2-7
cdr3_aa: CSARDRGTGGYEQYF
cdr3_nt: TGCAGTGCTAGAGATCGGGGGACAGGGGGCTACGAGCAGTACTTC

v_call: TRBV12-3/TRBV12-4
d_call: -
clone_size: many
j_call: TRBJ2-6
cdr3_aa: CASSILSSGANVLTF
cdr3_nt: TGTGCCAGCAGTATTCTCAGCTCTGGGGCCAACGTCCTGACTTTC

v_call: TRBV20-1
d_call: -
clone_size: -
j_call: TRBJ2-1
cdr3_aa: CSARVSGRVFSEQFF
cdr3_nt: TGCAGTGCTAGAGTTTCGGGCAGGGTTTTTTCTGAGCAGTTCTTC

v_call: TRBV4-1
d_call: TRBD1
clone_size: -
j_call: TRBJ2-1
cdr3_aa: CASSQDRGGQGPWGEQFF
cdr3_nt: TGCGCCAGCAGCCAAGATAGGGGGGGACAGGGGCCGTGGGGTGAGCAGTTCTTC

v_call: TRBV20-1
d_call: -
clone_size: -
j_call: TRBJ2-1
cdr3_aa: CSARQGSSSYNEQFF
cdr3_nt: TGCAGTGCTAGACAGGGGTCGAGCTCCTACAATGAGCAGTTCTTC

v_call: TRBV20-1
d_call: TRBD2
clone_size: -
j_call: TRBJ2-1
cdr3_aa: CSATQLAVFNEQFF
cdr3_nt: TGCAGTGCTACCCAACTAGCGGTGTTCAATGAGCAGTTCTTC

v_call: TRBV7-9
d_call: -
clone_size: once
j_call: TRBJ1-1
cdr3_aa: CASSLEPSAEAFF
cdr3_nt: TGTGCCAGCAGCTTAGAACCGAGCGCTGAAGCTTTCTTT

v_call: TRBV7-2
d_call: -
clone_size: -
j_call: TRBJ2-7
cdr3_aa: CASSLIYEQYF
cdr3_nt: TGTGCCAGCAGCTTAATTTACGAGCAGTACTTC

v_call: TRBV29-1
d_call: -
clone_size: -
j_call: TRBJ2-1
cdr3_aa: CSGQPDSYNEQFF
cdr3_nt: TGCAGCGGTCAACCGGACTCCTACAATGAGCAGTTCTTC

v_call: TRBV20-1
d_call: -
clone_size: few
j_call: TRBJ2-1
cdr3_aa: CSAPIGVSSYNEQFF
cdr3_nt: TGCAGTGCCCCAATAGGTGTAAGCTCCTACAATGAGCAGTTCTTC